These T cell receptor beta chains were read from a single sample in a study of shared clonotypes between healthy human individuals. Repertoires were generated with immunoSEQ multiplex PCR, while TCRdb's copy carries only in-frame clones and drops some. In the table there are roughly 2 million clones, around 95% of which are singletons. The material sequenced was naive CD4+ T cells sorted from blood. These receptors all come from a man aged 18 to 30 in good health. Both conserved end residues are part of each CDR3.

J gene,V gene,CDR3 protein
TRBJ2-7,TRBV6-6,CASSLGESPYEQYF
TRBJ2-3,TRBV27,CASRRLAGDTQYF
TRBJ2-2,TRBV6-1,CASSLGGAAGELFF
TRBJ1-2,TRBV6-4,CASSTDRLSGGYTF
TRBJ1-5,TRBV18,CASSGGGSLKQPQHF
TRBJ2-2,TRBV18,CASSPRGLAGPNTGELFF
TRBJ1-3,TRBV6-5,CASSYNSGNTIYF
TRBJ1-1,TRBV28,CASSFAGSGNTEAFF
TRBJ2-7,TRBV7-2,CASSRGTSGAYEQYF
TRBJ1-1,TRBV2,CASSETGFQAFF
TRBJ2-1,TRBV27,CASSLGLAGGPIVYEQFF
TRBJ2-7,TRBV30,CAWSGRDRPYEQYF
TRBJ2-5,TRBV29-1,CSVEGQLSQETQYF
TRBJ1-6,TRBV5-1,CASSTRTNSPLHF